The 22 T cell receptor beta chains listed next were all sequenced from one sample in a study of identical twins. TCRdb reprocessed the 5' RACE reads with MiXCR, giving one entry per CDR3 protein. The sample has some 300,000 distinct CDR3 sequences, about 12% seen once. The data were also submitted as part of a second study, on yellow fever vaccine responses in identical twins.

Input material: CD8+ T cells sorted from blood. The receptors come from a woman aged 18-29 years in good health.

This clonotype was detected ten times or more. This CDR3 is CASSKEGYEQYF. The CDR3 coding sequence is TGTGCCAGCAGTAAAGAGGGGTACGAGCAGTACTTC. This chain uses TRBV6-5 with TRBJ2-7; TRBD1 or TRBD2 may be the D gene (5 bases each). This CDR3 is built from 12 residues. Germline CDR1 MNHEY, CDR2 SVGAGI. Between the trimmed V and J ends, which lost 5 bases and 4 bases, there was a span of 9 bases.

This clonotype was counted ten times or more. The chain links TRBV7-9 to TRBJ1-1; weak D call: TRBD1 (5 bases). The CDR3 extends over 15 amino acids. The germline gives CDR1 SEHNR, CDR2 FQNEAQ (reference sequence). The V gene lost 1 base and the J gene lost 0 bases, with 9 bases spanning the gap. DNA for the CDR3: TGTGCCAGCAGCTTAGTGGGGGGAATGAACACTGAAGCTTTCTTT. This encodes CASSLVGGMNTEAFF.

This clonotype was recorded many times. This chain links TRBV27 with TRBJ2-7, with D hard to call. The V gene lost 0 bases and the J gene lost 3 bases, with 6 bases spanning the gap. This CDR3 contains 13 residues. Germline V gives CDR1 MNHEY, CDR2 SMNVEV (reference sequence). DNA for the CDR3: TGTGCCAGCAGTTTATCCGGTAGCTACGAGCAGTACTTC. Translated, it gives CASSLSGSYEQYF.

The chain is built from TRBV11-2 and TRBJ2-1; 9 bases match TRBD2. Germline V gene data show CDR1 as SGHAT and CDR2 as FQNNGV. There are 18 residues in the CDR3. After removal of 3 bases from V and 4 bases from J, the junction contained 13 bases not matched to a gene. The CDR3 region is CASSFSPFSGGIYNEQFF. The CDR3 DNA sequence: TGTGCCAGCAGCTTCAGTCCATTTAGCGGGGGCATTTACAATGAGCAGTTCTTC.

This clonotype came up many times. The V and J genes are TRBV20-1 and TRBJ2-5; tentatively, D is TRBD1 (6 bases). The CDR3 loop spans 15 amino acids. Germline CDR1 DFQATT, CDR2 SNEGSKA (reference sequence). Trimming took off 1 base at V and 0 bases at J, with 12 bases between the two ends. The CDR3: CSARGTGWYQETQYF. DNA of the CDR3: TGCAGTGCTAGAGGTACAGGGTGGTACCAAGAGACCCAGTACTTC.

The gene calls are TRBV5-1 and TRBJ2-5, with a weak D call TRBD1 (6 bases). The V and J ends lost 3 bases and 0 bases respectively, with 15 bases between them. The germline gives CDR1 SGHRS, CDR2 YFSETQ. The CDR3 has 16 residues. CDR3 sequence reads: CASSSKGGQYQETQYF. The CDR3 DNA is TGCGCCAGCAGCTCTAAAGGAGGACAGTACCAAGAGACCCAGTACTTC.

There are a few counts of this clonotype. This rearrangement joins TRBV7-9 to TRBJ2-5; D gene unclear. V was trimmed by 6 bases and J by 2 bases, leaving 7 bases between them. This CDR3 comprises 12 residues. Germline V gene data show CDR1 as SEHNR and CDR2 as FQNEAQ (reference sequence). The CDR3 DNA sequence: TGTGCCAGCAGTCGGCCGCAAGAGACCCAGTACTTC. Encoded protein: CASSRPQETQYF.

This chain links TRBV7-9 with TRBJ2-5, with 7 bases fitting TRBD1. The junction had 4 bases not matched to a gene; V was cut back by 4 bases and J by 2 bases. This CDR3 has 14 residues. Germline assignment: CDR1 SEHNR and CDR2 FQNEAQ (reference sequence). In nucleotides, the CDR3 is TGTGCCAGCAGCTGGACAGGCCAACAAGAGACCCAGTACTTC. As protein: CASSWTGQQETQYF.

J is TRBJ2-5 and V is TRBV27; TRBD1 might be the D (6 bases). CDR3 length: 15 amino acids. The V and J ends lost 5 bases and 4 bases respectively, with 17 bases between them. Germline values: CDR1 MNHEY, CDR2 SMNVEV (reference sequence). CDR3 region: CASSTIPGRGETQYF. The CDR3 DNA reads TGTGCCAGCAGTACCATTCCAGGCAGGGGAGAGACCCAGTACTTC.

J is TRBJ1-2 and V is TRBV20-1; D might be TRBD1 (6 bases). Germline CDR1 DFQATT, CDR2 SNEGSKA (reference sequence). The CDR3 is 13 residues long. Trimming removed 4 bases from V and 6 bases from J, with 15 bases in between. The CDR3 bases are TGCAGTGCTACACGACGGGGGCGTGATGGCTACACCTTC. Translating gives CSATRRGRDGYTF.

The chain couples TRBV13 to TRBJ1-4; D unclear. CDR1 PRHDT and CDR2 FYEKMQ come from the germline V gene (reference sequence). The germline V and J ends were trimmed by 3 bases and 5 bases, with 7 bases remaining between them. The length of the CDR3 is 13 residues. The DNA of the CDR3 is TGTGCCAGCAGCTTTTTGGGGAATGAAAAACTGTTTTTT. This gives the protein CASSFLGNEKLFF.

The CDR3 sequence is CASNVPQGATDTQYF. CDR3 DNA sequence: TGTGCCAGCAACGTGCCGCAGGGGGCAACAGATACGCAGTATTTT. This chain links TRBV7-9 with TRBJ2-3, with 8 positions matching TRBD1. Germline values: CDR1 SEHNR, CDR2 FQNEAQ (reference sequence). The CDR3 has 15 residues. The V gene end was trimmed by 7 bases and the J gene end by 3 bases; junction bases not matched to a gene: 9.

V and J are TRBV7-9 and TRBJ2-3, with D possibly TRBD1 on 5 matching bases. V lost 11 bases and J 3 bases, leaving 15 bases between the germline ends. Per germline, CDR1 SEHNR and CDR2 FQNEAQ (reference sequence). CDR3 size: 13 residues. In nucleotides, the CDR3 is TGTGCCGGCACCACAGACAGTACAGATACGCAGTATTTT. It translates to CAGTTDSTDTQYF.

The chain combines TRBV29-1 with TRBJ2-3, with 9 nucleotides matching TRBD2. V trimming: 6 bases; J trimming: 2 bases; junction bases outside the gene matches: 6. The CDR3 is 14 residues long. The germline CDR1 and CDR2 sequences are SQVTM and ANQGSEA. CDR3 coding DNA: TGCAGCGTCGAGATAGCGGGGGACACAGATACGCAGTATTTT. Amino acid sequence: CSVEIAGDTDTQYF.

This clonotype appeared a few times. CDR3 coding DNA: TGTGCCAGCACCTACGGGGGCGGTCGTGGCTACACCTTC. It translates to CASTYGGGRGYTF. The chain joins TRBV6-2 or TRBV6-3 to TRBJ1-2, with a possible D match to TRBD1 (6 bases). Germline CDR1 is MNHEY and CDR2 is SVGEGT. The CDR3 sequence is 13 residues long. Trimming pared 7 bases from V and 7 bases from J, leaving 16 bases between.

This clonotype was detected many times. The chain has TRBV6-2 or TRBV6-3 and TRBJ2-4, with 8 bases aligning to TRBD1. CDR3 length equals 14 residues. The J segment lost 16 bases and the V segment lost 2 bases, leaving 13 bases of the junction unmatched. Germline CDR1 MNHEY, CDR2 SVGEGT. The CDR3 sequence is CASSYREGTGALYF. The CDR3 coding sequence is TGTGCCAGCAGTTACCGCGAAGGGACAGGCGCCCTTTACTTC.

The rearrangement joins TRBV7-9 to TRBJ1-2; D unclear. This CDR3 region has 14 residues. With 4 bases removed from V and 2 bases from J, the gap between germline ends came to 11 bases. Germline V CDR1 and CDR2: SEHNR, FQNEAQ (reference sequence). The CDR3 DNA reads TGTGCCAGCAGCTCCCCAGCCTTGAACTATGGCTACACCTTC. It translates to CASSSPALNYGYTF.

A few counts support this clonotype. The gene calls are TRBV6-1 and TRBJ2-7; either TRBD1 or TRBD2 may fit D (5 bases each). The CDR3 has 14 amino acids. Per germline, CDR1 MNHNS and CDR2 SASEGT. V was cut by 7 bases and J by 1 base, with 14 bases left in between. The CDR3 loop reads CASIRTGRSYEQYF. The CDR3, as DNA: TGTGCCAGCATCCGCACGGGACGGTCCTACGAGCAGTACTTC.

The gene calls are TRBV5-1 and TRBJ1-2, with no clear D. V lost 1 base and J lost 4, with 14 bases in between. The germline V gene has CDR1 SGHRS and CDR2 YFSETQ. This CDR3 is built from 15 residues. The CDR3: CASSLRYRGSYGYTF. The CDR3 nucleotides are TGCGCCAGCAGCTTGAGATACCGGGGTAGCTATGGCTACACCTTC. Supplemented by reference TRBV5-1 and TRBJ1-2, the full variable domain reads KAGVTQTPRYLIKTRGQQVTLSCSPISGHRSVSWYQQTPGQGLQFLFEYFSETQRNKGNFPGRFSGRQFSNSRSEMNVSTLELGDSALYLCASSLRYRGSYGYTFGSGTRLTVV.

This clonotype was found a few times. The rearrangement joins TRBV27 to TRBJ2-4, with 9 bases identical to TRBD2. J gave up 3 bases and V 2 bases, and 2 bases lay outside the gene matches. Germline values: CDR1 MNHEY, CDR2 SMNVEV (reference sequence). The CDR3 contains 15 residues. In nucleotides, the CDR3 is TGTGCCAGCAGTTTACAAGCGGGGGGCAAAAACATTCAGTACTTC. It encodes CASSLQAGGKNIQYF.

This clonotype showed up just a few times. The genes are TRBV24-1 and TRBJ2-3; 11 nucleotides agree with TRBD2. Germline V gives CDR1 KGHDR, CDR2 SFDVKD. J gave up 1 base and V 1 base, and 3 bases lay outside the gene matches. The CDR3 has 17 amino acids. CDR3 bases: TGTGCCACCAGTGATTTTCCGGGACTAGCGGGCACAGATACGCAGTATTTT. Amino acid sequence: CATSDFPGLAGTDTQYF.

The CDR3 spells CSAPSGRRLAPLHF. In DNA, the CDR3 is TGCAGTGCCCCAAGTGGACGGAGGCTCGCACCCCTCCACTTT. The V and J genes are TRBV20-1 and TRBJ1-6; D unclear. Deletions cut 6 bases from V and 11 bases from J, with 20 bases between. CDR3 length equals 14 residues. Germline-derived CDR1 and CDR2 are DFQATT and SNEGSKA (reference sequence).